This TCR beta chain was captured in a study of CD8 T cells in Susac syndrome. This clonotype was found a few times. Random hexamers were used to reverse transcribe an amount of roughly 0.5 to 1 ug RNA. TCRdb re-derived calls from the immunoSEQ multiplex PCR reads in MiXCR, one entry per CDR3 protein. The sample records around 140,000 distinct CDR3 sequences, roughly 95% being singletons. The receptor's source is a human donor with multiple sclerosis. Sequenced material: CD4+ T cells from PBMCs.

This CDR3 is CASSPGTGSSYEQYF. CDR3 in DNA: TGTGCCAGTAGTCCAGGGACAGGAAGCTCCTACGAGCAGTACTTC. The V and J genes are TRBV19 and TRBJ2-7, with TRBD1 matching over 8 bases. Unmatched junction bases numbered 6, after V lost 5 bases and J lost 0 bases. From germline, CDR1 is LNHDA and CDR2 SQIVND (reference sequence). CDR3 length: 15 residues.